This TCR beta chain is from a study of cytomegalovirus exposure and HLA in healthy donors. General study results and limits: Researchers reported in a later analysis that a missense DCLRE1C variant was tied to TCR beta V- and J-gene trimming. Later analysis suggested links between common viral pathogens and several top significant clusters.

PCR amplification relied on 60 Vbeta primers (plus 13 Jbeta primers). Produced via immunoSEQ multiplex PCR; TCRdb's table is partial and in-frame only. The sample carries some 170,000 clones, 80% recorded once. Germline V gene sequence: CDR1 SGHVS, CDR2 FQNEAQ. This CDR3 comprises 14 residues. V lost 1 base and J 4 bases, leaving 10 bases between the germline ends. As for this clone: Antigen unknown.

Input material: PBMCs. The receptor comes from a man younger than 40 in good health and CMV-seronegative. The rearrangement links TRBV7-8 to TRBJ1-2; D is undetermined. CDR3 nucleotides: TGTGCCAGCAGCTTAGGTATGAGCACCTATGGCTACACCTTC. This sequence encodes CASSLGMSTYGYTF.